Listed below are T cell receptor beta chains from one sample, sequenced in a study of cytomegalovirus exposure and HLA in healthy donors. The protocol was immunoSEQ multiplex PCR, while the TCRdb copy is restricted to in-frame clones and leaves out a portion. The table lists more than 80,000 clones, around three fifths of them singletons, with around 16% in the top ten. Sequenced sample: PBMCs. These TCRs come from a woman in her thirties or forties in good health and CMV-seropositive. Both conserved end residues are part of each CDR3.

v_call cdr3_aa
TRBV7-6 CASRPVLGTSSYEQYF
TRBV5-5 CASSLVGTVASPLHF
TRBV4-3 CASSSGTRNTGELFF
TRBV7-2 CASSLGGGNTEAFF
TRBV28 CASSPFSRGRYNEQFF
TRBV9 CASSVDGRVNYGYTF
TRBV5-6 CASSRGGRDRGFNVLTF
TRBV5-6 CASSFPTNRVGGSDTEAFF
TRBV27 CASSPIGGEYEQYF
TRBV19 CASSGLTEAFF
TRBV5-8 CASNLQGRRTEAFF
TRBV14 CASSQAFQGMAFF
TRBV30 CAGLKPGQAYGYTF
TRBV4-2 CASSSDRDYGYTF
TRBV28 CASKGNLLYEQYF
TRBV2 CASSDNRGSGNTIYF
TRBV18 CASSPGVANTDTQYF
TRBV5-1 CASREVDYGYTF
TRBV18 CASSGEEAQETQYF
TRBV2 CASRPAYRDTEAFF
TRBV11-3 CASSLGDRRDTEAFF
TRBV7-2 CASSPTRSLYEQFF
TRBV4-3 CASSQQVSYEQYF
TRBV7-7 CASSSYRGGGETQYF